A single sample is the source of the 22 T cell receptor beta chains below, sequenced in a study of T cells in Graves' hyperthyroidism and ophthalmopathy. Amplification of TCR beta CDR3 regions was performed using RNA transcripts as template. The TCR CDR3 was amplified in a first-round RT-PCR using the HTBI primer set. TCRdb re-derived calls from the multiplex PCR reads in MiXCR, one entry per CDR3 protein. The sample holds about 280,000 distinct CDR3 sequences, 25% to 30% seen once. Sequencing was performed on blood. These receptors were collected from a man aged 35 to 55 with Graves' hyperthyroidism that later progressed to Graves' ophthalmopathy.

This clonotype was recorded many times. V is TRBV6-4 and J is TRBJ2-6, with TRBD2 matching 8 bases. Germline V CDR1 and CDR2: MRHNA, SNTAGT. This CDR3 is 17 amino acids long. Trimming removed 7 bases from V and 0 bases from J; junction bases left unmatched: 8. The CDR3 protein is CASTNREGYSGANVLTF. The CDR3, as DNA: TGTGCCAGCACCAACCGGGAGGGATACTCTGGGGCCAACGTCCTGACTTTC.

This clonotype was seen at least ten times. V and J are TRBV19 and TRBJ2-5, with 7 bases aligning to TRBD1. The V gene end was trimmed by 3 bases and the J gene end by 3 bases; junction bases not matched to a gene: 4. The CDR3 contains 14 residues. Germline V gene data show CDR1 as LNHDA and CDR2 as SQIVND (reference sequence). The CDR3 DNA is TGTGCCAGTAGTATGACCGGGACAGAAGAGACCCAGTACTTC. Translation: CASSMTGTEETQYF.

This clonotype appeared many times. The chain combines TRBV28 with TRBJ1-2, with 8 bases aligning to TRBD1. The CDR3 runs to 12 residues. Unmatched junction bases numbered 11, after V lost 7 bases and J lost 13 bases. CDR1 is MDHEN and CDR2 is SYDVKM in the germline V gene. In nucleotides, the CDR3 is TGTGCCAGCACCACCCGAGACAGGGGCCCCACCTTC. Its translation: CASTTRDRGPTF.

The rearrangement joins TRBV20-1 to TRBJ2-7, with 9 bases lining up with TRBD2. V shed 2 bases and J 1 base; nucleotides not matched to a gene: 6. The CDR3 length is 15 residues. CDR1 DFQATT and CDR2 SNEGSKA come from the germline V gene (reference sequence). This chain's CDR3 is CSARKPSGTSYEQYF. Written as DNA, the CDR3 is TGCAGTGCTAGAAAGCCTAGCGGGACGTCCTACGAGCAGTACTTC.

This chain joins TRBV12-5 and TRBJ1-2; TRBD1 is a possible D gene (6 bases). Germline V gives CDR1 LGHNT, CDR2 FRNRAP. The CDR3 spans 12 residues. Trimming took off 3 bases at V and 10 bases at J, with 12 bases between the two ends. The CDR3 DNA reads TGTGCTAGTGGTTTAGGGGGGATGGACTACACCTTC. This codes for CASGLGGMDYTF.

This clonotype was observed many times. The gene calls are TRBV28 and TRBJ2-7; D may match TRBD1 or TRBD2 (6 bases each). From germline, CDR1 is MDHEN and CDR2 SYDVKM. The ends were cut back, 10 bases at V and 3 bases at J, with 19 bases in the middle. The length of the CDR3 is 14 residues. CDR3 nucleotides: TGTGCCACCCAGAGTGGGGGGCGCGTCTACGAGCAGTACTTC. Its translation is CATQSGGRVYEQYF.

The table lists this clonotype with many counts. This sequence joins TRBV19 and TRBJ1-1; D is possibly TRBD1 (6 bases). This CDR3 contains 17 residues. The V end was cut by 3 bases, the J end by 0 bases, with 17 bases between. Per germline, CDR1 LNHDA and CDR2 SQIVND (reference sequence). CDR3 DNA sequence: TGTGCCAGTAGTATTGGGGGACAAGCGCGGTTGAACACTGAAGCTTTCTTT. Its protein product is CASSIGGQARLNTEAFF.

This clonotype appeared many times. The gene calls are TRBV19 and TRBJ2-7, with 9 bases fitting TRBD2. CDR1 and CDR2 (germline): LNHDA, SQIVND (reference sequence). After removal of 5 bases from V and 0 bases from J, the junction contained 5 bases not matched to a gene. The CDR3 is 15 residues long. The CDR3 region is CASSRLADSSYEQYF. CDR3 nucleotides: TGTGCCAGTAGTCGACTAGCGGATAGCTCCTACGAGCAGTACTTC.

CDR3 sequence: CASSSGRGAGELFF. The CDR3 nucleotides read TGTGCCAGCAGTAGCGGGAGAGGGGCCGGGGAGCTGTTTTTT. The chain joins TRBV2 to TRBJ2-2, with TRBD2 matching 8 bases. This CDR3 has 14 residues. V lost 5 bases, J lost 6 bases, and 5 bases stayed unmatched. Germline CDR1 and CDR2: SNHLY and FYNNEI.

This clonotype was counted once. The CDR3 loop is CASSSETGRSSYEQYF. The CDR3 region has the DNA TGTGCCAGCAGCTCCGAGACAGGGAGGAGCTCCTACGAGCAGTACTTC. This chain uses TRBV11-1 with TRBJ2-7; D may be TRBD1 (7 bases). The CDR3 runs 16 residues. V shed 4 bases and J shed 0 bases, with 16 bases lying between them. Germline-derived CDR1 and CDR2 are SGHAT and FQDESV (reference sequence).

The J gene is TRBJ2-3, the V gene TRBV9; D gene uncertain. The germline CDR1 and CDR2 sequences are SGDLS and YYNGEE. This CDR3 is 13 amino acids long. Trimming stripped 4 bases from V and 2 bases from J, with 8 bases between. This CDR3 reads CASSPRTTDTQYF. The CDR3 DNA follows: TGTGCCAGCAGCCCCCGGACCACAGATACGCAGTATTTT.

This clonotype was seen at least ten times. The CDR3 reads CASEDWGRDEQYF. The CDR3 nucleotides are TGTGCCAGCGAGGATTGGGGGCGGGATGAGCAGTACTTC. The chain uses TRBV6-2 or TRBV6-3 and TRBJ2-7; D possibly uses TRBD1 or TRBD2 (6 bases each). This CDR3 is 13 amino acids long. Germline CDR1 reads MNHEY; CDR2 reads SVGEGT. The V and J ends lost 8 bases and 7 bases respectively, with 18 bases between them.

V usage is TRBV28 and J usage is TRBJ1-5; no definite D call. The germline gives CDR1 MDHEN, CDR2 SYDVKM. The CDR3 extends over 14 amino acids. V was cut by 6 bases and J by 10 bases, with 19 bases left in between. The DNA for the CDR3 is TGTGCCAGCAGCCCTCTGGACGTTGAATCACCCCAGCATTTT. Protein product: CASSPLDVESPQHF.

Many counts were recorded for this clonotype. This chain joins TRBV10-2 and TRBJ2-5; 7 nucleotides align to TRBD1. The CDR3 is 14 residues long. V dropped 6 bases and J dropped 3; count of bases not matched to a gene: 7. From germline, CDR1 is WSHSY and CDR2 SAAADI. CDR3 sequence reads: CASRSGTEEETQYF. CDR3 DNA: TGCGCCAGCAGATCCGGGACAGAAGAAGAGACCCAGTACTTC.

The CDR3 DNA reads as TGTGCCAGCAGCGTGGAGGGGGCGCAGGAGCAGTACTTC. Translation gives CASSVEGAQEQYF. This chain joins TRBV12-3 or TRBV12-4 and TRBJ2-7; D possibly corresponds to TRBD1 (7 bases). This CDR3 contains 13 residues. The V and J ends lost 6 bases and 7 bases respectively, with 16 bases between them.

In its sample, this clonotype was seen a few times. DNA for the CDR3: TGTGCCAGCAGCCGTCCTCCCGGGACAGGGGCCGAACAGTACTTC. The encoded protein is CASSRPPGTGAEQYF. The chain combines TRBV3-1 with TRBJ2-7; TRBD1 matches at 10 bases. CDR3 length: 15 residues. V lost 4 bases, J lost 10 bases, and 13 bases stayed unmatched. In germline, CDR1 is LGHDT, CDR2 YNNKEL (reference sequence).

This clonotype has a count of ten or more. This chain connects TRBV6-5 to TRBJ2-7, with unresolved D. The germline gives CDR1 MNHEY, CDR2 SVGAGI. The CDR3 totals 13 residues. V lost 2 bases to trimming and J lost 0 bases, with 5 bases between them. CDR3 region: CASSYGPSYEQYF. In nucleotides, the CDR3 is TGTGCCAGCAGTTACGGGCCCTCCTACGAGCAGTACTTC.

This clonotype appeared many times. The rearrangement joins TRBV2 to TRBJ2-2, with D maybe TRBD1 (6 bases). Germline CDR1 SNHLY, CDR2 FYNNEI. V gave up 5 bases and J gave up 7 bases, with 11 bases separating them. CDR3 size: 13 residues. The CDR3 loop is CASSLLQGGELFF. In DNA form, the CDR3 reads TGTGCCAGCAGTCTACTACAGGGCGGGGAGCTGTTTTTT.

This clonotype was observed many times. This rearrangement joins TRBV6-5 to TRBJ2-7; unclear D gene. The germline V and J ends were trimmed by 0 bases and 6 bases, with 12 bases remaining between them. The germline V gene has CDR1 MNHEY and CDR2 SVGAGI. The length of the CDR3 is 14 residues. In nucleotides, the CDR3 is TGTGCCAGCAGTTACTCCCCGGGTAACTCCGAGCAGTACTTC. As protein: CASSYSPGNSEQYF.

This clonotype was counted a few times. The rearrangement joins TRBV18 to TRBJ1-1; 9 nucleotides line up with TRBD1. With V trimmed by 3 bases and J by 5 bases, 7 bases remained unmatched. Germline CDR1 KGHSH, CDR2 LQKENI. This CDR3 has 15 amino acids. CDR3 sequence: CASSPGQGRRTEAFF. For the CDR3, the DNA is TGTGCCAGCTCACCGGGACAGGGAAGGAGGACTGAAGCTTTCTTT.

This clonotype was detected many times. CDR3 protein: CASRMAGGGQPQHF. CDR3 in DNA: TGTGCCAGCAGGATGGCAGGGGGTGGTCAGCCCCAGCATTTT. This chain connects TRBV6-1 to TRBJ1-5, with 7 bases fitting TRBD1. Germline loops: CDR1 MNHNS, CDR2 SASEGT. V was pared by 6 bases and J by 6 bases, with 8 bases of the junction left unmatched. This CDR3 has 14 residues.

CDR3 nucleotides: TGTGCCAGCACCTTACTAGCGGGAGTCGAGCAGTACTTC. Translated: CASTLLAGVEQYF. The J gene is TRBJ2-7, the V gene TRBV6-2 or TRBV6-3; TRBD2 matches 11 bases. The ends lost 7 bases at V and 6 bases at J; junction bases unmatched: 5. Germline CDR1 and CDR2: MNHEY and SVGEGT. This CDR3 is built from 13 residues.